One TCR beta chain is described in this entry. Cohort allocation depended upon clinical history that participants reported. The CDR3 contains 15 residues. The V gene's germline CDR1 is SGHRS and CDR2 YFSETQ. The J segment lost 3 bases and the V segment lost 0 bases, leaving 5 bases of the junction unmatched. This record belongs to a study of blood T cell repertoires in COVID-19. How the authors handled the data: Estimation of nucleated cell counts was performed using reference gene primer amplification. Some clones are missing from TCRdb's copy, which holds only in-frame ones; the method was immunoSEQ multiplex PCR. That table gives V, J and clone size, and the DNA gave D and trimming. The sample holds about 270,000 clones, under 90% seen once.

This rearrangement joins TRBV5-1 to TRBJ2-5; 7 positions agree with TRBD2. The specimen was PBMCs or T cells enriched from blood (not recorded which). This receptor was obtained from a young man who had recovered from COVID-19. CDR3 bases: TGCGCCAGCAGCTTGGACGGGGGGTTAGAAGAGACCCAGTACTTC. The encoded protein is CASSLDGGLEETQYF.